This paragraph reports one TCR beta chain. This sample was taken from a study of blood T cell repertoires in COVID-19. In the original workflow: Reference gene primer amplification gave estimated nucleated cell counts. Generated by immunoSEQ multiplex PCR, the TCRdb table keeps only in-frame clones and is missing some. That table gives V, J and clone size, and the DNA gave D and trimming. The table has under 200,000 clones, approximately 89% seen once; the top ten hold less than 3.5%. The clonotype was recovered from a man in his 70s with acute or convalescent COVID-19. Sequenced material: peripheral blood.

The DNA for the CDR3 is TGTGCCAGTAACCTACCCGGGGGGACTCCTTTCTTCTTC. Translating it yields CASNLPGGTPFFF. The chain has TRBV19 and TRBJ2-1, with TRBD2 matching over 7 bases. Germline values: CDR1 LNHDA, CDR2 SQIVND (reference sequence). The CDR3 runs 13 residues. V shed 7 bases, J shed 16 bases, and the junction held 16 bases outside the gene matches.